Many counts were recorded for the clone carrying this TCR beta chain. Antigen specificity is unknown. This sample is part of a study of T cells in Graves' hyperthyroidism and ophthalmopathy. TCR beta CDR3 region amplification was performed from RNA transcripts. An initial round of RT-PCR targeting the TCR CDR3 relied on the HTBI primer set. TCRdb redid the calling of the multiplex PCR reads with MiXCR, one entry per CDR3 protein. The sample yields over 500,000 distinct CDR3 sequences, 46% seen once. Germline assignment: CDR1 SGHTA and CDR2 FQGNSA. The CDR3 extends over 14 amino acids. Trimming cost V 4 bases and J 1 base, with 10 bases left between them. Study-wide findings and caveats: The model identified upcoming ophthalmopathy a median around 7.1 months ahead of onset.

Sequenced input: peripheral blood or thyroid tissue (not recorded which). The clonotype was recovered from an adult woman with Graves' disease, either hyperthyroidism or ophthalmopathy (not recorded which). The chain employs TRBV7-2 and TRBJ2-5; D ambiguous. The CDR3 spells CASSYAGVQETQYF. CDR3 nucleotides: TGTGCCAGCAGCTACGCCGGAGTCCAAGAGACCCAGTACTTC. Supplemented by reference TRBV7-2 and TRBJ2-5, the full variable domain reads GAGVSQSPSNKVTEKGKDVELRCDPISGHTALYWYRQSLGQGLEFLIYFQGNSAPDKSGLPSDRFSAERTGGSVSTLTIQRTQQEDSAVYLCASSYAGVQETQYFGPGTRLLVL.